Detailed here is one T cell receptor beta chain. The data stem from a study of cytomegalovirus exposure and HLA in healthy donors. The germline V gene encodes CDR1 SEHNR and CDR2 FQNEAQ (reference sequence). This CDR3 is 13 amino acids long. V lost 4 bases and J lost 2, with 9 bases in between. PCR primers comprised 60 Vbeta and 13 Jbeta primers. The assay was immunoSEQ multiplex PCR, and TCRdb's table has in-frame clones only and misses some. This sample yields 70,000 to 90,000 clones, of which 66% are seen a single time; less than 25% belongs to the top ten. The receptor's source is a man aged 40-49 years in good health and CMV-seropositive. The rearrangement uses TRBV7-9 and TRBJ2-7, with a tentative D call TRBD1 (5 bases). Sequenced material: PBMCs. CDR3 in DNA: TGTGCCAGCAGCTCGGACACCCCCTACGAGCAGTACTTC. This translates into CASSSDTPYEQYF.